These T cell receptor beta chains were read from a single sample in a study of blood T cell repertoires in COVID-19. Method: immunoSEQ multiplex PCR; TCRdb's copy keeps in-frame clones and lacks some. The profile shows under 200,000 clones, 85% to 90% of them singletons. The sequenced material came from peripheral blood. Source of these receptors: a man between 18 and 35 years old with active or convalescent COVID-19. Both conserved end residues are part of each CDR3. D genes are given only for firm matches. The size of a clone is reported for some rows only, either as once, few or many, or as a class for expanded clones.

v_call	clone_size	d_call	cdr3_length	j_call	cdr3_nt	cdr3_aa
TRBV7-7	NA	NA	14	TRBJ2-3	TGTGCCACATCCCCTGGAGGGAGTACAGATACGCAGTATTTT	CATSPGGSTDTQYF
TRBV6-5	NA	NA	15	TRBJ1-4	TGTGCCATACGATCAGGGGTAGCAACTAATGAAAAACTGTTTTTT	CAIRSGVATNEKLFF
TRBV4-1	NA	TRBD1	13	TRBJ1-5	TGCGCCAGCAGTGGACAGGAGGATCAGCCCCAGCATTTT	CASSGQEDQPQHF
TRBV7-9	NA	NA	15	TRBJ1-1	TGTGCCAGCAGCTTAGCCGGAAGGAGGGATACTGAAGCTTTCTTT	CASSLAGRRDTEAFF
TRBV6-5	NA	NA	13	TRBJ2-2	TGTGCCAGCAGTCGGGTGAACACCGGGGAGCTGTTTTTT	CASSRVNTGELFF
TRBV10-3	NA	TRBD2	17	TRBJ2-5	TGTGCCATCAGTGAGGATGTCAGTGTGGCGGGAGGAGGGACCCAGTACTTC	CAISEDVSVAGGGTQYF
TRBV24-1	NA	TRBD1	14	TRBJ1-1	TGTGCCACCAGTGATAACAGGGGACGGAATGAAGCTTTCTTT	CATSDNRGRNEAFF
TRBV5-4	NA	NA	15	TRBJ2-1	TGTGCCAGCAGCGACAGGTACGGGGTATACAATGAGCAGTTCTTC	CASSDRYGVYNEQFF
TRBV3-1/TRBV3-2	NA	TRBD2	15	TRBJ2-5	TGTGCCAGCAGTCATAGACTAGCGGGAGGGGAGACCCAGTACTTC	CASSHRLAGGETQYF
TRBV15	NA	NA	13	TRBJ2-1	TGTGCCACCAAAGGCGGGACGCACAATGAGCAGTTCTTC	CATKGGTHNEQFF
TRBV19	NA	TRBD2	15	TRBJ2-7	TGTGCCAGTAGTGCAACTAGCGGGAGTTCCTACGAGCAGTACTTC	CASSATSGSSYEQYF
TRBV19	few	NA	13	TRBJ1-1	TGTGCCAGTAGTATAGGCGGATTAATGCAAGCTTTCTTT	CASSIGGLMQAFF
TRBV11-2	NA	NA	15	TRBJ1-4	TGTGCCAGCAGCTTAGGCGGGACGGGATATGAAAGTCTGTTTTTT	CASSLGGTGYESLFF
TRBV14	NA	TRBD1	16	TRBJ1-2	TGTGCCAGCAGCCAAGTCCTGACAGGGAGCCTCTATGGCTACACCTTC	CASSQVLTGSLYGYTF
TRBV18	NA	NA	13	TRBJ1-5	TGTGCCAGCTCACTAGACCGGGATCAGCCCCAGCATTTT	CASSLDRDQPQHF
TRBV5-4	NA	NA	18	TRBJ1-3	TGTGCCAGCAGCAAAGGGGGTACAGAAGCACGACTTGGAAACACCATATATTTT	CASSKGGTEARLGNTIYF
TRBV7-2	NA	NA	14	TRBJ1-4	TGTGCCAGCAGCGCACAGGTCACAAATGAAAAACTGTTTTTT	CASSAQVTNEKLFF
TRBV28	NA	TRBD1	13	TRBJ1-6	TGTGCCAGCAGGGGACAGTTAGTTTCGGCCCTCCACTTT	CASRGQLVSALHF
TRBV4-2	once	NA	13	TRBJ1-4	TGTGCCAGCAGCCAAGGGGCAGAAGAAAAACTGTTTTTT	CASSQGAEEKLFF
TRBV11-2	few	TRBD1	14	TRBJ2-5	TGTGCCAGCAGCCCAGGGGGAACTGGAGAGACCCAGTACTTC	CASSPGGTGETQYF
TRBV7-2	NA	NA	13	TRBJ1-2	TGTGCCAGCAGCAGATCAGGTGGCTATGGCTACACCTTC	CASSRSGGYGYTF
TRBV27	NA	TRBD2	17	TRBJ2-5	TGTGCCAGCAGCCGGCGGGGAGCGGGAGGGCCCATGGAGACCCAGTACTTC	CASSRRGAGGPMETQYF
TRBV25-1	NA	NA	11	TRBJ1-1	TGTGCCAGCAGTGCTTACACTGAAGCTTTCTTT	CASSAYTEAFF
TRBV9	NA	TRBD1	14	TRBJ2-7	TGTGCCAGCAGCTTAGGGACAGGGCTATACGAGCAGTACTTC	CASSLGTGLYEQYF
TRBV3-1/TRBV3-2	NA	TRBD2	16	TRBJ2-1	TGTGCCAGCAGCCAAGTGACTAGCGGGAGTCCCGGGCAGCAGTTCTTC	CASSQVTSGSPGQQFF
TRBV7-9	NA	TRBD2	17	TRBJ2-4	TGTGCCAGCAGCAACCTTATACTAGCGGGAGGGACATACATTCAGTACTTC	CASSNLILAGGTYIQYF
TRBV7-9	NA	NA	14	TRBJ2-1	TGTGCCAGCAGCTTACTAGTCGGTTCGAGTGAGCAGTTCTTC	CASSLLVGSSEQFF
TRBV6-2/TRBV6-3	once	TRBD1	14	TRBJ2-7	TGTGCCAGCAGCATAAGACAGGGGGCTTACGAGCAGTACTTC	CASSIRQGAYEQYF
TRBV20-1	NA	TRBD1	14	TRBJ2-5	TGCAGTGCTAGTCGGACAGGGGGACGAGAGACCCAGTACTTC	CSASRTGGRETQYF
TRBV3-1/TRBV3-2	NA	NA	13	TRBJ2-1	TGTGCCAGCAGCCCTCCCTATATCAATGAGCAGTTCTTC	CASSPPYINEQFF
TRBV11-2	once	NA	11	TRBJ1-1	TGTGCCAGCAGCTTTAGTACTGAAGCTTTCTTT	CASSFSTEAFF
TRBV6-5	NA	NA	15	TRBJ2-7	TGTGCCAGCAGTTACTCCCCGGGGAGCTCCTACGAGCAGTACTTC	CASSYSPGSSYEQYF
TRBV10-3	NA	NA	14	TRBJ2-3	TGTGCCATCAGTGAGTCGGGGAGCGAGGCGGTTCAGTATTTT	CAISESGSEAVQYF
TRBV19	NA	NA	15	TRBJ1-5	TGTGCCAGTAGTCCGAATCAGGGATACAATCAGCCCCAGCATTTT	CASSPNQGYNQPQHF
TRBV5-1	once	TRBD1	15	TRBJ2-2	TGCGCCAGCAGTTACCCGGGACAGGGGGCCGGGGAGCTGTTTTTT	CASSYPGQGAGELFF
TRBV9	NA	TRBD1	15	TRBJ1-1	TGTGCCAGCAGCGTAGCGGGACAGGGGTTCGGTGAAGCTTTCTTT	CASSVAGQGFGEAFF
TRBV12-5	NA	TRBD2	16	TRBJ2-2	TGTGCTAGTGGTTCCACTAGCGGGACGAACACCGGGGAGCTGTTTTTT	CASGSTSGTNTGELFF
TRBV11-2	NA	TRBD2	16	TRBJ2-7	TGTGCCAGCAGCGCAAGGACTAGCGGCATCTCCTACGAGCAGTACTTC	CASSARTSGISYEQYF
TRBV29-1	NA	TRBD1	18	TRBJ2-7	TGCAGCGTTGTGTCGTGGGTTTTGGACAGGGGGAGAACCTACGAGCAGTACTTC	CSVVSWVLDRGRTYEQYF
TRBV3-1/TRBV3-2	NA	NA	12	TRBJ2-1	TGTGCCAGCAGCCCCAGGGACAATGAGCAGTTCTTC	CASSPRDNEQFF
TRBV19	once	NA	13	TRBJ2-5	TGTGCCAGTAGTATATCAGGGCAAGAGACCCAGTACTTC	CASSISGQETQYF
TRBV6-5	NA	TRBD2	16	TRBJ2-1	TGTGCCAGCAGTTACGACGCTAGCGGGAGACACAATGAGCAGTTCTTC	CASSYDASGRHNEQFF
TRBV27	NA	TRBD1	14	TRBJ1-4	TGTGCCAGCAGTCGGACAGGGGGTCTTGAAAAACTGTTTTTT	CASSRTGGLEKLFF
TRBV18	NA	NA	14	TRBJ2-1	TGTGCCAGCTCACGAGGGCCAGGGGACAATGAGCAGTTCTTC	CASSRGPGDNEQFF
TRBV5-6	once	NA	14	TRBJ2-1	TGTGCCAGCAGCTTGGATCATGCCTACAATGAGCAGTTCTTC	CASSLDHAYNEQFF
TRBV24-1	NA	NA	14	TRBJ2-3	TGTGCCACCAGTGATGGGGGGAGCACAGATACGCAGTATTTT	CATSDGGSTDTQYF
TRBV5-1	NA	TRBD2	17	TRBJ2-1	TGCGCCAGCAGCCCCCCGGGACTAGCCTCCACCGGCAATGAGCAGTTCTTC	CASSPPGLASTGNEQFF
TRBV10-3	NA	TRBD1	16	TRBJ1-1	TGTGCCATCAGTGACAGAGGACAGGGTTTAAACACTGAAGCTTTCTTT	CAISDRGQGLNTEAFF
TRBV29-1	NA	TRBD1	13	TRBJ2-3	TGCAGCGGGAGACAGGGATGGACAGATACGCAGTATTTT	CSGRQGWTDTQYF
TRBV12-5	NA	NA	13	TRBJ2-2	TGTGCTAGTGGTTCCGACAGGTCCTTAGAGCTGTTTTTT	CASGSDRSLELFF
TRBV6-5	NA	NA	15	TRBJ2-1	TGTGCCAGCAGTTACAGCAGGGGAGCCTACAATGAGCAGTTCTTC	CASSYSRGAYNEQFF
TRBV12-5	NA	NA	15	TRBJ1-5	TGTGCTAGTGTTCCGACTGAGGAAAGCAATCAGCCCCAGCATTTT	CASVPTEESNQPQHF
TRBV5-4	once	TRBD2	13	TRBJ2-5	TGTGCCAGCAGCACTAGCGTGTTGGAGACCCAGTACTTC	CASSTSVLETQYF
TRBV28	NA	NA	13	TRBJ1-2	TGTGCCAGCGTGAACAGTATTAACTATGGCTACACCTTC	CASVNSINYGYTF
TRBV11-3	NA	NA	14	TRBJ2-3	TGTGCCAGCAGCTTCCAGCGGGCTGGAGATACGCAGTATTTT	CASSFQRAGDTQYF
TRBV6-2/TRBV6-3	once	TRBD1	15	TRBJ1-1	TGTGCCAGCAGTCCCCTCCGGGACAGGGACACTGAAGCTTTCTTT	CASSPLRDRDTEAFF
TRBV2	NA	NA	16	TRBJ1-2	TGTGCCAGCACCTCGATGAGGGTTCTTAAGGGCTATGGCTACACCTTC	CASTSMRVLKGYGYTF
TRBV28	NA	TRBD1	17	TRBJ1-2	TGTGCCAGCAGGGGGGCTGGAGGGGGCGAGTTAAACTATGGCTACACCTTC	CASRGAGGGELNYGYTF